The 12 T cell receptor beta chains below all came from one sample that was sequenced in a study of blood T cells in healthy people across ages. A J-beta primer mix and a sample-barcoded 5' primer were used in a second PCR of roughly 6 to 12 cycles. TCRdb called the 5' RACE reads again in MiXCR, with one record for every CDR3 protein. The sample comprises approximately 810,000 distinct CDR3 sequences, 29% of which are singletons, and around 15% rests with the top ten. The sample was blood. The receptors here all came from a woman at least 80 years old in good health.

There are a few counts of this clonotype. The chain recombines TRBV6-6 with TRBJ1-2, with TRBD1 as a possible D gene (5 bases). Germline V CDR1 and CDR2: MNHNY, SVGAGI (reference sequence). V was trimmed by 6 bases and J by 4 bases, leaving 15 bases between them. There are 14 residues in the CDR3. CDR3 in DNA: TGTGCCAGCAGGGACCGGGACGGAGCCTATGGCTACACCTTC. Protein: CASRDRDGAYGYTF.

This clonotype was seen repeatedly, ten times or more. The chain joins TRBV3-1 to TRBJ1-6; no clear D. The germline CDR1 and CDR2 sequences are LGHDT and YNNKEL (reference sequence). V was shortened by 3 bases and J by 11 bases, with 11 bases between the two germline ends. The CDR3 has 13 amino acids. The CDR3 loop reads CASSQGGSAPLHF. In DNA, the CDR3 is TGTGCCAGCAGCCAGGGAGGGAGCGCACCCCTCCACTTT.

The V gene is TRBV6-2 or TRBV6-3, the J gene TRBJ1-1; a possible D gene is TRBD1 (6 bases). In germline, CDR1 is MNHEY, CDR2 SVGEGT. The CDR3 spans 14 residues. The ends were cut back, 6 bases at V and 4 bases at J, with 15 bases in the middle. CDR3 residues: CASSPAGTLTEAFF. CDR3 DNA: TGTGCCAGCAGCCCCGCGGGGACACTCACTGAAGCTTTCTTT.

V usage is TRBV5-1 and J usage is TRBJ1-3; D call uncertain. The CDR3 runs 16 residues. Germline CDR1 and CDR2: SGHRS and YFSETQ. V lost 0 bases, J lost 2 bases, and 12 bases lay in between. In DNA, the CDR3 is TGCGCCAGCAGCTTGGGGAGTTATTACACTGGAAACACCATATATTTT. This gives the protein CASSLGSYYTGNTIYF.

This sequence joins TRBV5-1 and TRBJ2-5; 7 nucleotides agree with TRBD2. J gave up 4 bases and V 6 bases, and 6 bases lay outside the gene matches. This CDR3 is 13 amino acids long. Germline values: CDR1 SGHRS, CDR2 YFSETQ. CDR3 residues: CASTRGVAETQYF. In DNA form, the CDR3 reads TGCGCCAGCACCCGGGGGGTTGCAGAGACCCAGTACTTC.

The rearrangement links TRBV7-2 to TRBJ2-7; 9 bases fit TRBD2. CDR3 length equals 15 residues. Trimming at V came to 6 bases and at J to 5 bases, leaving 11 bases not matched to a gene. CDR1 is SGHTA and CDR2 is FQGNSA in the germline V gene. CDR3 coding DNA: TGTGCCAGCAGTGATGGACTAGCGCAAACCCACGAGCAGTACTTC. It translates to CASSDGLAQTHEQYF.

This clonotype has ten or more counts. This may be a read error: a much more frequent sequence differs by one nucleotide. V and J are TRBV7-9 and TRBJ2-5; 8 nucleotides align to TRBD2. Germline trimming cut 4 bases from V and 11 bases from J; bases unmatched to any gene: 15. Germline CDR1 reads SEHNR; CDR2 reads FQNEAQ (reference sequence). The CDR3 spans 15 residues. The CDR3 DNA reads as TGTGCCAGCAGCTCCCCACTAGCGGCTTACAATGAGCAGTACTTC. It translates to CASSSPLAAYNEQYF.

This clonotype was detected ten times or more. This chain connects TRBV10-3 to TRBJ2-1; TRBD1 aligns across 7 bases. CDR1 is ENHRY, CDR2 SYGVKD, per germline. This CDR3 contains 16 residues. The V gene end was trimmed by 2 bases and the J gene end by 0 bases; junction bases not matched to a gene: 4. CDR3 region: CAISEPRDSSYNEQFF. CDR3 coding DNA: TGTGCCATCAGTGAGCCACGGGACAGCTCCTACAATGAGCAGTTCTTC.

At least ten counts were recorded for this clonotype. The V and J genes are TRBV5-1 and TRBJ1-6, with a weak D call TRBD1 (5 bases). The germline CDR1 and CDR2 sequences are SGHRS and YFSETQ. The germline V and J ends were trimmed by 5 bases and 4 bases, with 16 bases remaining between them. CDR3 size: 16 residues. CDR3 in amino acids: CASRASGTEYNSPLHF. The DNA of the CDR3 is TGCGCCAGCAGGGCCTCCGGGACGGAATATAATTCACCCCTCCACTTT.

This clonotype has only a few counts. The chain is built from TRBV7-9 and TRBJ2-7; tentatively, D is TRBD1 (6 bases). There are 14 residues in the CDR3. The ends were cut back, 5 bases at V and 3 bases at J, with 14 bases in the middle. Germline CDR1 and CDR2: SEHNR and FQNEAQ (reference sequence). This CDR3 is CASSRNTGLYEQYF. CDR3 DNA: TGTGCCAGCAGCCGTAATACAGGGCTCTACGAGCAGTACTTC. Full variable domain (rest looked up from reference TRBV7-9 and TRBJ2-7): DTGVSQNPRHKITKRGQNVTFRCDPISEHNRLYWYRQTLGQGPEFLTYFQNEAQLEKSRLLSDRFSAERPKGSFSTLEIQRTEQGDSAMYLCASSRNTGLYEQYFGPGTRLTVT.

The chain uses TRBV28 and TRBJ2-1; 12 bases align to TRBD2. CDR1 is MDHEN and CDR2 is SYDVKM in the germline V gene. V gave up 4 bases and J gave up 8 bases; unmatched junction bases: 6. There are 15 residues in the CDR3. CDR3 residues: CASSSSGRARDEQFF. The CDR3 DNA is TGTGCCAGCAGTTCTAGCGGGAGGGCCCGCGATGAGCAGTTCTTC.

The chain joins TRBV9 to TRBJ2-4, with D unresolved. The J call may be in error: the DNA end matches TRBJ2-7 better. The CDR3 runs to 15 residues. CDR1 and CDR2 from the germline V gene are SGDLS and YYNGEE. The CDR3 is CASSVGWAADYEQYF. CDR3 nucleotide sequence: TGTGCCAGCAGCGTAGGGTGGGCAGCCGACTACGAGCAGTACTTC.